This TCR beta chain was captured in a study of blood T cell repertoires in COVID-19. Whole-study context: Whether acute or convalescent, the COVID-19 samples came from the United States, Italy and Spain. T cells, B-cell-depleted T cells, or PBMCs provided the cDNA or gDNA that served as material.

In the authors' workflow: Estimated nucleated cell counts came from reference gene primer amplification. Method: immunoSEQ multiplex PCR; TCRdb's copy keeps in-frame clones and lacks some. The V and J calls and clone size are taken from that table; D and trimming were inferred from the DNA. This table holds 110,000 to 150,000 clones, 80% to 90% found once. This TCR was recovered from a man in his 60s with active or convalescent COVID-19. Sequenced sample: peripheral blood.

In DNA form, the CDR3 reads TGTGCCAGCAGGTCTACAGGGGGAAATTCACCCCTCCACTTT. Translated, it gives CASRSTGGNSPLHF. V usage is TRBV28 and J usage is TRBJ1-6; TRBD1 agrees at 8 bases. With V trimmed by 6 bases and J by 7 bases, 5 bases remained unmatched. This CDR3 has 14 residues. Germline V gene data show CDR1 as MDHEN and CDR2 as SYDVKM.